The clone carrying this T cell receptor (beta chain) was counted between two and nine times. Its target is unknown. This sample is drawn from a study of human T cells and chemical hapten exposure. Study overall: Small pooled library volume differences chiefly drove per-sample TCR yield variation. The study's findings and limits: The study found that DPC sensitization did not change TCRs above 1 in 1000 frequency.

V lost 4 bases to trimming and J lost 9 bases; unmatched junction nucleotides: 6. This CDR3 has 14 amino acids. Looked up from germline, CDR1 is SNHLY and CDR2 is FYNNEI. Time point noted: healthy volunteer bleed at 6 weeks. Blood, whole and unfractionated, served as the source for total RNA extraction. The study used a library that attached unique molecular identifiers to individual cDNA molecules. In the source study's methods: Per sample, the median was about 95,000 TCRs, with values from roughly 23,000 to 640,000. Each CDR3 protein is one row after TCRdb ran MiXCR on the RACE reads. Here the V and J calls rest on TCRdb's processing, not on the authors' analysis. This table has around 70,000 distinct CDR3 sequences, roughly 6.1% appearing once.

Sequences were obtained from whole blood. The J gene is TRBJ2-1, the V gene TRBV2; TRBD2 matches at 10 bases. The sequence derives from a female donor in good health. Some clones in this sample may be carry-over from other donors' samples. CDR3 region: CASSVSGRAAEQFF. As DNA, the CDR3 is TGTGCCAGCAGTGTCAGCGGGAGGGCCGCTGAGCAGTTCTTC.